The 19 T cell receptor beta chains below all came from one sample that was sequenced in a study of T-cell reconstitution after alpha-beta-depleted transplantation in children. Researchers prepared the TCRbeta library using unique molecular identifiers, the study reports. TCRdb reprocessed the PCR reads with MiXCR, giving one entry per CDR3 protein. This repertoire shows about 290,000 distinct CDR3 sequences, 10% found once; its top ten account for less than 8%. Sequences were derived from PBMCs, sampled before TCRalphabeta/CD19-depleted stem cell transplant. The receptors were sampled from a boy less than two years old with acute myeloid leukemia, due to receive a stem cell transplant.

This clonotype was seen at least ten times. The V gene is TRBV4-1, the J gene TRBJ2-2; TRBD1 might be the D (6 bases). V lost 0 bases, J lost 3 bases, and 11 bases lay in between. Germline V CDR1 and CDR2: MGHRA, YSYEKL. There are 16 residues in the CDR3. For the CDR3, the DNA is TGCGCCAGCAGCCAAGATCAGGGGCTGGACACCGGGGAGCTGTTTTTT. Translating gives CASSQDQGLDTGELFF.

Many counts were recorded for this clonotype. The chain links TRBV7-9 to TRBJ1-1; D is undetermined. The CDR3 runs to 12 residues. V shed 8 bases and J shed 1 base, with 8 bases lying between them. Germline assignment: CDR1 SEHNR and CDR2 FQNEAQ (reference sequence). CDR3 loop: CASLGPNTEAFF. The CDR3 DNA is TGTGCCAGCTTAGGGCCGAACACTGAAGCTTTCTTT.

This clonotype was recorded many times. The chain carries TRBV10-3 and TRBJ2-7, with 7 bases lining up with TRBD2. Germline CDR1 is ENHRY and CDR2 is SYGVKD. Unmatched junction bases numbered 21, after V lost 4 bases and J lost 3 bases. The CDR3 has 19 residues. The DNA for the CDR3 is TGTGCCATCAGTGTTTTAGGGGCTAGCGGAGGGGAGCCGAGCTACGAGCAGTACTTC. Its protein product is CAISVLGASGGEPSYEQYF.

This clonotype has ten or more counts. This rearrangement joins TRBV5-4 to TRBJ2-3; D gene uncertain. Germline CDR1 reads SGHNT; CDR2 reads YYREEE (reference sequence). The ends were cut back, 4 bases at V and 3 bases at J, with 15 bases in the middle. CDR3 length: 15 amino acids. DNA of the CDR3: TGTGCCAGCAGCCCACCTGGTAGTCAGACAGATACGCAGTATTTT. It encodes CASSPPGSQTDTQYF.

The gene calls are TRBV27 and TRBJ1-1; TRBD1 matches 10 bases. CDR3 size: 16 residues. Trimming took 2 bases from V and 4 from J; bases not matched to a gene: 7. CDR1 is MNHEY, CDR2 SMNVEV, per germline (reference sequence). The CDR3 here is CASSLGATGGVTEAFF. For the CDR3, the DNA is TGTGCCAGCAGTTTAGGAGCGACAGGGGGCGTCACTGAAGCTTTCTTT.

This clonotype was observed many times. The rearrangement links TRBV5-4 to TRBJ1-3; D remains ambiguous. V lost 4 bases, J lost 1 base, and 12 bases lay in between. Germline V gene sequence: CDR1 SGHNT, CDR2 YYREEE (reference sequence). The CDR3 loop spans 15 amino acids. The CDR3 region has the DNA TGTGCCAGCAGCCGAATGGACGTTTCTGGAAACACCATATATTTT. It translates to CASSRMDVSGNTIYF.

This clonotype was seen at least ten times. The rearrangement links TRBV12-3 or TRBV12-4 to TRBJ2-5; no reliable D call. The CDR3 runs to 12 residues. Trimming stripped 5 bases from V and 5 bases from J, with 9 bases between. CDR3 region: CASSALIETQYF. The CDR3 nucleotides are TGTGCCAGCAGTGCCCTGATTGAGACCCAGTACTTC.

This clonotype was counted many times. CDR3 nucleotides: TGTGCCAGCAGCCTCGGACTAGCGGGGCCCGGGGGGGATGAGACCCAGTACTTC. Protein: CASSLGLAGPGGDETQYF. The chain has TRBV11-1 and TRBJ2-5, with 12 bases lining up with TRBD2. With V trimmed by 5 bases and J by 5 bases, 15 bases remained unmatched. Germline V gene lookup returns CDR1 SGHAT and CDR2 FQDESV (reference sequence). The CDR3 has 18 residues.

This clonotype came up many times. The CDR3 sequence is CASSFGQRETQYF. For the CDR3, the DNA is TGCGCCAGCAGCTTCGGCCAACGGGAGACCCAGTACTTC. This chain uses TRBV5-1 with TRBJ2-5; D not resolved. The CDR3 loop spans 13 amino acids. Germline loops: CDR1 SGHRS, CDR2 YFSETQ. Deletions cut 2 bases from V and 5 bases from J, with 10 bases between.

The table lists this clonotype with many counts. The rearrangement links TRBV28 to TRBJ1-5; perhaps TRBD1 as D (6 bases). The germline gives CDR1 MDHEN, CDR2 SYDVKM. This CDR3 has 15 amino acids. V was clipped by 5 bases and J by 1 base, with 12 bases between them. CDR3 bases: TGTGCCAGCAGTCGCCTGGGGGGCAGCAATCAGCCCCAGCATTTT. Translating it yields CASSRLGGSNQPQHF.

This clonotype came up many times. The chain carries TRBV7-3 and TRBJ2-1, with D unclear. The V and J ends lost 2 bases and 6 bases respectively, with 14 bases between them. CDR3 size: 15 residues. CDR1 and CDR2 (germline): SGHTA, FQGTGA. The CDR3 DNA reads TGTGCCAGCAGCTTACTAGGAAGCATCGGCAATGAGCAGTTCTTC. It is translated as CASSLLGSIGNEQFF.

In this sample, this clonotype turned up many times. The J gene is TRBJ2-7, the V gene TRBV13; the match to TRBD1 covers 7 bases. Germline CDR1 PRHDT, CDR2 FYEKMQ (reference sequence). The CDR3 totals 16 residues. Trimming at V came to 3 bases and at J to 1 base, leaving 9 bases not matched to a gene. The CDR3 DNA reads TGTGCCAGCAGCTTGCGCGACAGGGCGGTTTCCTACGAGCAGTACTTC. Translation: CASSLRDRAVSYEQYF. Supplemented by reference TRBV13 and TRBJ2-7, the full variable domain reads AAGVIQSPRHLIKEKRETATLKCYPIPRHDTVYWYQQGPGQDPQFLISFYEKMQSDKGSIPDRFSAQQFSDYHSELNMSSLELGDSALYFCASSLRDRAVSYEQYFGPGTRLTVT.

The table lists this clonotype with a few counts. The chain is built from TRBV5-1 and TRBJ2-2; D remains ambiguous. CDR1 and CDR2 from the germline V gene are SGHRS and YFSETQ. Trimming shortened V by 5 bases and J by 1 base, and 6 bases separated the two germline ends. This CDR3 spans 13 amino acids. CDR3 coding DNA: TGCGCCAGCAGGAGGCTGAACACCGGGGAGCTGTTTTTT. Encoded protein: CASRRLNTGELFF.

This clonotype was detected many times. CDR3 DNA: TGTGCCAGCAGTTTATATGGACAGGGGGGCGGCGGGGAGCTGTTTTTT. This sequence encodes CASSLYGQGGGGELFF. The chain carries TRBV28 and TRBJ2-2; 10 bases align to TRBD1. The CDR3 spans 16 residues. Germline V lookup: CDR1 MDHEN, CDR2 SYDVKM. The junction had 6 bases not matched to a gene; V was cut back by 1 base and J by 7 bases.

This clonotype was counted ten times or more. The DNA of the CDR3 is TGTGCCAGCAGCTCGCCGTTGGGGGGTACCGAGCAGTTCTTC. This translates into CASSSPLGGTEQFF. This chain links TRBV7-6 with TRBJ2-1; possible D gene TRBD2, 6 bases. The V gene lost 4 bases and the J gene lost 10 bases, with 17 bases spanning the gap. The CDR3 runs 14 residues. The V gene's germline CDR1 is SGHVS and CDR2 FNYEAQ.

CDR3 loop: CASSLVDAEAFF. DNA for the CDR3: TGTGCCAGCAGCTTGGTGGACGCTGAAGCTTTCTTT. The chain joins TRBV7-9 to TRBJ1-1; D is unclear. Trimming shortened V by 3 bases and J by 6 bases, and 8 bases separated the two germline ends. Germline-derived CDR1 and CDR2 are SEHNR and FQNEAQ (reference sequence). CDR3 length equals 12 residues.

The sample holds a few counts of this clonotype. The chain employs TRBV10-3 and TRBJ2-1, with TRBD1 identical over 8 bases. Germline V gene sequence: CDR1 ENHRY, CDR2 SYGVKD. Trimming removed 7 bases from V and 0 bases from J; junction bases left unmatched: 5. The CDR3 contains 15 residues. DNA for the CDR3: TGTGCCATCATGGGACAGGCGAGCTCCTACAATGAGCAGTTCTTC. Encoded protein: CAIMGQASSYNEQFF.

The chain recombines TRBV7-8 with TRBJ2-7; 8 bases match TRBD1. Looked up from germline, CDR1 is SGHVS and CDR2 is FQNEAQ. CDR3 length: 17 amino acids. V was clipped by 5 bases and J by 0 bases; unmatched bases: 12. This chain's CDR3 is CASSNYGTGGTSYEQYF. In DNA form, the CDR3 reads TGTGCCAGCAGCAACTACGGAACAGGGGGGACCTCCTACGAGCAGTACTTC.

This chain connects TRBV6-5 to TRBJ2-1, with a weak D call TRBD2 (6 bases). The ends were cut back, 4 bases at V and 8 bases at J, with 12 bases in the middle. CDR3 size: 13 residues. Germline V gene sequence: CDR1 MNHEY, CDR2 SVGAGI. As DNA, the CDR3 is TGTGCCAGCAGTTGGTTCAGCGGGCATGAGCAGTTCTTC. Protein product: CASSWFSGHEQFF.